This TCR beta chain is drawn from a study of cytomegalovirus exposure and HLA in healthy donors. The wider study: The study's early data release held some 85 million unique TCRs from HLA-typed donors.

Primers for the PCR totalled 60 Vbeta and 13 Jbeta. Profiling relied on immunoSEQ multiplex PCR, and the TCRdb table lists in-frame clones only, not all of them. In total, the table holds around 210,000 clones. With regard to this clone: Its target is not known.

Findings and caveats of the study: TCR beta chains associated with HLA were, in a later analysis, more clonally expanded than equally common others.

CDR3 length: 17 amino acids. Losses at the gene ends were 3 bases for V and 8 bases for J; bases not matched to a gene: 13. Germline V gene lookup returns CDR1 LGHNA and CDR2 YNFKEQ. Input material: PBMCs. This clonotype was sampled from a woman in her 30s in good health and CMV-seropositive. This chain links TRBV4-2 with TRBJ1-4; TRBD1 aligns across 9 bases. The CDR3 reads CASSQETLQGAREKLFF. In nucleotides, the CDR3 is TGTGCCAGCAGCCAGGAAACTTTACAGGGGGCGAGAGAAAAACTGTTTTTT.